The clone carrying this TCR beta chain was recorded a few times. This sample was taken from a study of blood T cells in healthy people across ages. It was with a sample-barcoded 5' primer and a J-beta primer mix that a second PCR of roughly 6 to 12 cycles was run. TCRdb re-called the 5' RACE reads through MiXCR, storing one row per CDR3 protein. The data show 1.5 million to 1.8 million distinct CDR3 sequences, with about 45% seen just once and about 4% held by the top ten. Total RNA extraction produced at least 5.5 micrograms (per sample) for the study. The V gene's germline CDR1 is DFQATT and CDR2 SNEGSKA (reference sequence). V was trimmed by 6 bases and J by 4 bases, leaving 9 bases between them. CDR3 size: 11 residues.

Source material: blood. The chain links TRBV20-1 to TRBJ1-2, with a weak D call TRBD1 (6 bases). The TCR comes from a woman between 18 and 30 years old in good health. The CDR3 loop is CSARDTYGYTF. The CDR3, as DNA: TGCAGTGCCCGGGACACCTATGGCTACACCTTC.